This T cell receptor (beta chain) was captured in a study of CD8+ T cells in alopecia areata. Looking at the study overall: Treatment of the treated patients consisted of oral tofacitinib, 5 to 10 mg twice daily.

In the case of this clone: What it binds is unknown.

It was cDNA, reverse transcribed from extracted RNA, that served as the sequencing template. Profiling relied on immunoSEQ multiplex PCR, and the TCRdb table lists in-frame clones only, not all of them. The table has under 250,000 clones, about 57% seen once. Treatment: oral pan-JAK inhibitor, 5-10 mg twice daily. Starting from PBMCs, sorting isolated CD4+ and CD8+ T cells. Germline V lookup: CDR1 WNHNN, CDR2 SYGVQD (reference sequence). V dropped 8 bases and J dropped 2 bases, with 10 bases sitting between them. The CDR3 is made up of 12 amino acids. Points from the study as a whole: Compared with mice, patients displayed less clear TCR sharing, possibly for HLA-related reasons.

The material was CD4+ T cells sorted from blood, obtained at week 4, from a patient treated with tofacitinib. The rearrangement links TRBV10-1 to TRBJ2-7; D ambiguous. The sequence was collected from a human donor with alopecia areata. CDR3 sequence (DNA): TGCGCCAGCCGATACAGAGCCTACGAGCAGTACTTC. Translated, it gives CASRYRAYEQYF.